The rows below give T cell receptor beta chains drawn from one sample of a study of shared clonotypes between healthy human individuals. Repertoires were generated with immunoSEQ multiplex PCR, while TCRdb's copy carries only in-frame clones and drops some. The sample holds over a million clones; approximately 98% are singletons and the top ten take about 0.45%. Sequenced: naive CD4+ T cells sorted from blood. The receptors originated from a man aged 25 to 40 in good health. Both conserved end residues are part of each CDR3. D genes are given only for firm matches. A row's size may be missing; if present it is once, few, many or a size class.

j_call v_call clone_size d_call cdr3_nt cdr3_aa
TRBJ2-7 TRBV2 NA NA TGTGCCAGCAGTGTGAGTACAGGGTACTCCTACGAGCAGTACTTC CASSVSTGYSYEQYF
TRBJ1-1 TRBV5-1 NA TRBD1 TGCGCCAGCAGCCTGGGGTTACCCGGGACAGGGGGCTGGGACACTGAAGCTTTCTTT CASSLGLPGTGGWDTEAFF
TRBJ2-7 TRBV11-2 once NA TGTGCCAGCAGCTTAGTTGTTGGACCGAACTACGAGCAGTACTTC CASSLVVGPNYEQYF
TRBJ2-5 TRBV6-5 NA NA TGTGCCAGCAGTTACTCGTACGGGGATCGAGAGACCCAGTACTTC CASSYSYGDRETQYF
TRBJ2-7 TRBV11-2 NA NA TGTGCCAGCAGCCCCCGAGCTGCATACGAGCAGTACTTC CASSPRAAYEQYF
TRBJ1-5 TRBV2 NA NA TGTGCCAGCAGTGACTTGAATGATAGCAATCAGCCCCAGCATTTT CASSDLNDSNQPQHF
TRBJ2-3 TRBV9 NA NA TGTGCCAGCAGCGACCGGGCGAGTACAGATACGCAGTATTTT CASSDRASTDTQYF
TRBJ2-5 TRBV18 NA TRBD1 TGTGCCAGCTCCCAACAGGGGCGGGAGACCCAGTACTTC CASSQQGRETQYF
TRBJ2-2 TRBV28 NA NA TGTGCCAGCAGTCTTCAGGGGGCCGGGGTAGCGGGCCAATCCGGGGAGCTGTTTTTT CASSLQGAGVAGQSGELFF
TRBJ1-1 TRBV6-6 NA NA TGTGCCAGCAGTCGCTGGGACTACGAGAACACTGAAGCTTTCTTT CASSRWDYENTEAFF
TRBJ1-4 TRBV4-1 NA NA TGCGCCAGCAGAGGGGTCCGTGAAAAACTGTTTTTT CASRGVREKLFF
TRBJ1-1 TRBV10-3 NA NA TGTGCCATCAGCCCCGGGACACTAGGGCGGGGCACTGAAGCTTTCTTT CAISPGTLGRGTEAFF
TRBJ2-5 TRBV27 NA NA TGTGCCAGCAGTTCTACGTATGGTGGGACCCAGTACTTC CASSSTYGGTQYF
TRBJ2-7 TRBV27 NA TRBD2 TGTGCCAGCAGTCGCGGCGGCCCGGGACTAGCGGGATCAAGCGAGCAGTACTTC CASSRGGPGLAGSSEQYF
TRBJ2-3 TRBV7-9 NA TRBD1 TGTGCCAGCAGCTCCCGGGGACAGGGCACAGATACGCAGTATTTT CASSSRGQGTDTQYF
TRBJ1-3 TRBV25-1 NA NA TGTGCCAGCGCCGGTTACAGGGATTCTGGAAACACCATATATTTT CASAGYRDSGNTIYF
TRBJ1-5 TRBV5-8 once NA TGTGCCAGCACCTCGCCGGGATCGGGGAGCAATCAGCCCCAGCATTTT CASTSPGSGSNQPQHF
TRBJ2-7 TRBV18 NA TRBD1 TGTGCCAGCTCACAAGACAGGGGGAGCTCCTACGAGCAGTACTTC CASSQDRGSSYEQYF
TRBJ1-1 TRBV5-4 NA NA TGTGCCAGCAGCTTGGTAGGGCAGCAATTTGAAGCTTTCTTT CASSLVGQQFEAFF
TRBJ2-7 TRBV6-5 NA NA TGTGCCAGCAGTTACAAAGGTTACGAGCAGTACTTC CASSYKGYEQYF
TRBJ2-5 TRBV5-1 NA NA TGCGCCAGCAGCTTGGGTACCCTCGGAAGAGCAGAGACCCAGTACTTC CASSLGTLGRAETQYF
TRBJ2-2 TRBV9 NA TRBD2 TGTGCCAGCAGCCCCCAAGCGGGAGCGAACACCGGGGAGCTGTTTTTT CASSPQAGANTGELFF
TRBJ2-7 TRBV27 NA NA TGTGCCAGCAGTTTATCGGGGACCATTTACGAGCAGTACTTC CASSLSGTIYEQYF
TRBJ1-3 TRBV27 NA NA TGTGCCAGCAGTTTGGGGCTCCCCGGGACCCCTGGAAACACCATATATTTT CASSLGLPGTPGNTIYF
TRBJ2-2 TRBV7-2 NA NA TGTGCCAGCAGCCCGCGGTGGACCGGGGAGCTGTTTTTT CASSPRWTGELFF
TRBJ2-2 TRBV5-1 NA NA TGCGCCAGCAGCGACGGCAGGGCTTCAACCGGGGAGCTGTTTTTT CASSDGRASTGELFF
TRBJ2-2 TRBV9 NA NA TGTGCCAGCAGCGTAGCTTCACAGAACACCGGGGAGCTGTTTTTT CASSVASQNTGELFF
TRBJ2-7 TRBV18 NA NA TGTGCCAGCTCACCACTCGGCTACGAGCAGTACTTC CASSPLGYEQYF
TRBJ2-4 TRBV11-2 NA NA TGTGCCAGCAGCTCGGGCCTCGCATTGAACATTCAGTACTTC CASSSGLALNIQYF
TRBJ2-1 TRBV6-6 NA NA TGTGCCAGCATCGTCGGGACTCCTGCCTACAATGAGCAGTTCTTC CASIVGTPAYNEQFF
TRBJ2-1 TRBV19 NA NA TGTGCCAGTAGTATAGTCAATGAGCAGTTCTTC CASSIVNEQFF
TRBJ1-1 TRBV25-1 NA NA TGTGCCAGCAATGCGGGCAGGGGAGGCCGGGTGAACACTGAAGCTTTCTTT CASNAGRGGRVNTEAFF
TRBJ2-2 TRBV11-2 NA TRBD1 TGTGCCAGCAGCTACGGACAGGACAACACCGGGGAGCTGTTTTTT CASSYGQDNTGELFF
TRBJ2-7 TRBV7-2 NA NA TGTGCCAGCAGCTTAGCACTACAATACGAGCAGTACTTC CASSLALQYEQYF
TRBJ2-7 TRBV6-6 once TRBD2 TGTGCCAGCAGCCATAGCGGGAGAACTGACGAGCAGTACTTC CASSHSGRTDEQYF
TRBJ1-5 TRBV7-9 NA NA TGTGCCAGCAGCTCGCAGGGAAATCAGCCCCAGCATTTT CASSSQGNQPQHF